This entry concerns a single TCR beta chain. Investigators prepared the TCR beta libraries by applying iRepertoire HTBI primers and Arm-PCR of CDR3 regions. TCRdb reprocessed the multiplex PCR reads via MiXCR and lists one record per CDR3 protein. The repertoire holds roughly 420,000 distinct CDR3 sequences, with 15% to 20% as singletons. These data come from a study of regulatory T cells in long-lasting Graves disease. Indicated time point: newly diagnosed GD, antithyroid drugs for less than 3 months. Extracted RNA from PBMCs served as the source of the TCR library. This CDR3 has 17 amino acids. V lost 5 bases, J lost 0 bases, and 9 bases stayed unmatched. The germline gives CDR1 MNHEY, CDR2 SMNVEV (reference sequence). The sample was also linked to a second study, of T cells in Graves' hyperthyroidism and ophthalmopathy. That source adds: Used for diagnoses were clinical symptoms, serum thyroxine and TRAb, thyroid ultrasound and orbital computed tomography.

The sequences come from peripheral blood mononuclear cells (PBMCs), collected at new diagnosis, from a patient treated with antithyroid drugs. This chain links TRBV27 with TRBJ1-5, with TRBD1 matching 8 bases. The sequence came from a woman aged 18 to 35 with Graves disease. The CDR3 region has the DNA TGTGCCAGCAGTCCTGGACAGGGACGGTCTAGCAATCAGCCCCAGCATTTT. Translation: CASSPGQGRSSNQPQHF.